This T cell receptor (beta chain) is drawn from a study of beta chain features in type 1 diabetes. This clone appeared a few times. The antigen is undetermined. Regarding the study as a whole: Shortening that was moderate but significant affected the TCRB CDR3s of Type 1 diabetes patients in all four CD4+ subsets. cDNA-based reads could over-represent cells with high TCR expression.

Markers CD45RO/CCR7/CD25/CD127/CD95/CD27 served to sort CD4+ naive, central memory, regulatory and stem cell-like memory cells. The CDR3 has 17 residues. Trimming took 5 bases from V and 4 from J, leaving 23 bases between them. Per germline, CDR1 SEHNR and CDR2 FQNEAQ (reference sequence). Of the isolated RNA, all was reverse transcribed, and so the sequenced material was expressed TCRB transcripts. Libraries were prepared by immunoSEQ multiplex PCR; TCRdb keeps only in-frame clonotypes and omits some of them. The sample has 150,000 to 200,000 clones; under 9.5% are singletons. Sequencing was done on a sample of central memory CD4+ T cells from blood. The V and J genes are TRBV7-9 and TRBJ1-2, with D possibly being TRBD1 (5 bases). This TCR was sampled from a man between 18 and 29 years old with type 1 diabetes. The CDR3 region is CASSQGIQGARIYGYTF. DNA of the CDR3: TGTGCCAGCAGCCAAGGGATTCAAGGGGCTCGAATCTATGGCTACACCTTC.